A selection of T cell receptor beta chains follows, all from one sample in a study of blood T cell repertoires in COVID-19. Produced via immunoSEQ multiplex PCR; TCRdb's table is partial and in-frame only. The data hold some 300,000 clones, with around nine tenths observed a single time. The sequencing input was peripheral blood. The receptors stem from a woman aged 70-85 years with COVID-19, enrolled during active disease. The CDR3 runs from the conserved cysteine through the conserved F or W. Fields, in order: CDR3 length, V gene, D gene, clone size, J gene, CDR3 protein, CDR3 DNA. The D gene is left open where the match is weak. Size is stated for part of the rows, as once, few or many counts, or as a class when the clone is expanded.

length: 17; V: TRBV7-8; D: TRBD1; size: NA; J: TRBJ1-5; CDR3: CASSLRPPGQINQPQHF; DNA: TGTGCCAGCAGCCTAAGACCACCGGGACAGATCAATCAGCCCCAGCATTTT
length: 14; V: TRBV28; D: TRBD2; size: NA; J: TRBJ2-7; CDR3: CASSAPGLAGMEYF; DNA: TGTGCCAGCAGTGCTCCGGGACTAGCGGGTATGGAGTACTTC
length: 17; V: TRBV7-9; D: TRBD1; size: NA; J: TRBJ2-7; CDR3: CASSSSRQGREAYEQYF; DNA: TGTGCCAGCAGCTCCTCCAGACAGGGGAGAGAAGCCTACGAGCAGTACTTC
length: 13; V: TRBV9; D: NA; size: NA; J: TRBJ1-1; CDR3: CASSSAPGGRAFF; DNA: TGTGCCAGCAGCTCGGCCCCGGGGGGCAGAGCTTTCTTT
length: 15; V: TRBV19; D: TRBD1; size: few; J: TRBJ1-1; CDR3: CASSAGQGTNTEAFF; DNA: TGTGCCAGTAGTGCTGGACAGGGGACGAACACTGAAGCTTTCTTT
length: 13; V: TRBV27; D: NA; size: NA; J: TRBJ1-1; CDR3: CASCRRGNTEAFF; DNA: TGTGCCAGCTGCCGAAGGGGGAACACTGAAGCTTTCTTT
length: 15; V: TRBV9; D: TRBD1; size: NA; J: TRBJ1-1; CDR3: CASSPPGQGPTEAFF; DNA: TGTGCCAGCAGCCCCCCAGGACAGGGTCCCACTGAAGCTTTCTTT
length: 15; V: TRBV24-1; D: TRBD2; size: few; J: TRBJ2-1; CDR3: CATSDGTSGFNEQFF; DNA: TGTGCCACCAGTGACGGGACTAGCGGGTTCAATGAGCAGTTCTTC
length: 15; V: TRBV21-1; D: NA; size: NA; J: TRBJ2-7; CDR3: CASEAQGQGANEQYF; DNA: TGTGCCAGCGAGGCCCAAGGACAGGGGGCAAACGAGCAGTACTTC
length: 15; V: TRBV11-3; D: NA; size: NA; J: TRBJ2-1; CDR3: CASSFCRDCNNEQFF; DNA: TGTGCCAGCAGCTTTTGCAGGGATTGTAACAATGAGCAGTTCTTC
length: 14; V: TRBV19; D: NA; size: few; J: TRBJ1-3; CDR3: CASSGTRSGNTIYF; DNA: TGTGCCAGTAGCGGGACACGCTCTGGAAACACCATATATTTT
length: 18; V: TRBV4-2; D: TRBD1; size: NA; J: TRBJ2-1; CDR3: CASSQDSWDRLAYNEQFF; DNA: TGTGCCAGCAGCCAAGACTCCTGGGACAGGTTAGCGTACAATGAGCAGTTCTTC
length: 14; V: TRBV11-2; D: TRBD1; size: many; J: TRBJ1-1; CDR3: CASSLAGGNTEAFF; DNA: TGTGCCAGCAGCTTAGCAGGGGGCAACACTGAAGCTTTCTTT
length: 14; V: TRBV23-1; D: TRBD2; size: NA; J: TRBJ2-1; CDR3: CASSRLADYNEQFF; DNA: TGCGCCAGCAGTCGGCTAGCGGACTACAATGAGCAGTTCTTC
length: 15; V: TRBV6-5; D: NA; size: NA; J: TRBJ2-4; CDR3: CASSPGGQQKNIQYF; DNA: TGTGCCAGCAGTCCCGGGGGACAGCAAAAAAACATTCAGTACTTC
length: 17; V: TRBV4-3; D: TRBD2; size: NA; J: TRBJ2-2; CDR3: CASSRQPGLAGAGELFF; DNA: TGCGCCAGCAGCCGTCAACCGGGACTAGCGGGGGCCGGGGAGCTGTTTTTT
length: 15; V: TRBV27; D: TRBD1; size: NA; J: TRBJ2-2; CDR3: CASSVRDRGTGELFF; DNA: TGTGCCAGCAGTGTACGGGACAGGGGGACCGGGGAGCTGTTTTTT
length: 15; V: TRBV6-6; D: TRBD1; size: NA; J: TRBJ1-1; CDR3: CASSYFTGGDTEAFF; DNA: TGTGCCAGCAGTTACTTCACAGGGGGGGACACTGAAGCTTTCTTT
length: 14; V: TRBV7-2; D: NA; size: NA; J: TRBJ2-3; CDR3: CASSDLGNTDTQYF; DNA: TGTGCCAGCAGTGATCTAGGCAACACAGATACGCAGTATTTT
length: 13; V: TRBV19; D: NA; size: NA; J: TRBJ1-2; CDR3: CASSPEGNYGYTF; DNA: TGTGCCAGTAGCCCTGAGGGAAACTATGGCTACACCTTC
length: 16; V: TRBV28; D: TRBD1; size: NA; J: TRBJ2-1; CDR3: CASSQHSDRVKNEQFF; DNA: TGTGCCAGCAGCCAACACTCCGACAGGGTCAAGAATGAGCAGTTCTTC
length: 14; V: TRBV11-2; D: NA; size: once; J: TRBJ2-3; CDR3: CASSIPQGTDTQYF; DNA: TGTGCCAGCAGCATACCCCAGGGGACGGATACGCAGTATTTT
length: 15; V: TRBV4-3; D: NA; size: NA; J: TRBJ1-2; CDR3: CASSQDGGAYYGYTF; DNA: TGCGCCAGCAGCCAAGATGGGGGGGCATACTATGGCTACACCTTC
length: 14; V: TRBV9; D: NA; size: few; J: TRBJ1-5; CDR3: CASSEGGGDQPQHF; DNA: TGTGCCAGCAGCGAGGGGGGAGGGGATCAGCCCCAGCATTTT
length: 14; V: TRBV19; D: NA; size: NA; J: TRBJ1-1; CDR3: CASRYHREYSEAFF; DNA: TGTGCCAGTAGATATCACAGGGAGTATTCTGAAGCTTTCTTT
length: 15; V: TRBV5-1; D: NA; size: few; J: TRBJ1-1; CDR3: CASSYLPTGHTEAFF; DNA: TGCGCCAGCAGCTATCTACCAACAGGGCACACTGAAGCTTTCTTT
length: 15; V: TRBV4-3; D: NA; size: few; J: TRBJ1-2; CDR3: CASSQEAGYSGGYTF; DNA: TGCGCCAGCAGCCAAGAAGCAGGGTATTCAGGTGGCTACACCTTC
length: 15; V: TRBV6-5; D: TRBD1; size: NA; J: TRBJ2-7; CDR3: CASSSPGQGAGEQYF; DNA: TGTGCCAGCAGTTCACCGGGACAGGGGGCGGGCGAGCAGTACTTC
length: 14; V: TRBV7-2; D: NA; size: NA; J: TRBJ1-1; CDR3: CASSFDRMNTEAFF; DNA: TGTGCCAGCAGCTTCGACAGGATGAACACTGAAGCTTTCTTT
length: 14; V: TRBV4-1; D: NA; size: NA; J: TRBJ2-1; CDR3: CASSQDSAANEQFF; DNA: TGCGCCAGCAGCCAAGACTCGGCGGCCAATGAGCAGTTCTTC
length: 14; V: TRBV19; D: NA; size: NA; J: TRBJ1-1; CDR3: CASSIDFSNTEAFF; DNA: TGTGCCAGTAGTATAGACTTTTCGAACACTGAAGCTTTCTTT
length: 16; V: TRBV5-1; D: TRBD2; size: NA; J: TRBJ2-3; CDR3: CASSLQLAGGTDTQYF; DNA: TGCGCCAGCAGCCTGCAACTAGCGGGGGGCACAGATACGCAGTATTTT
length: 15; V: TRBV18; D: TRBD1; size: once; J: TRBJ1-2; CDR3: CASSPIRDRSYGYTF; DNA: TGTGCCAGCTCACCTATCCGGGACAGGTCCTATGGCTACACCTTC
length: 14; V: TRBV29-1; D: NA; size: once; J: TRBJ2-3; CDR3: CSVKRPGGTDTQYF; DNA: TGCAGCGTAAAAAGACCAGGCGGCACAGATACGCAGTATTTT
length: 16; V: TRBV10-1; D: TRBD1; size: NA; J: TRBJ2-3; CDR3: CASSDATGGYGDTQYF; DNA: TGCGCCAGCAGTGATGCTACAGGGGGATACGGAGATACGCAGTATTTT
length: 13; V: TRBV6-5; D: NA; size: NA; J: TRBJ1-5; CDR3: CASMRGWDQPQHF; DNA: TGTGCCAGCATGCGGGGATGGGATCAGCCCCAGCATTTT
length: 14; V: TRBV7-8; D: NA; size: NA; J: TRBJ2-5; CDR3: CASSFGTVLETQYF; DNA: TGTGCCAGCAGCTTTGGGACTGTCTTAGAGACCCAGTACTTC
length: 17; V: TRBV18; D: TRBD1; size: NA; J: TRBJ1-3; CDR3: CASSPPNRDRGGNTIYF; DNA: TGTGCCAGCTCACCACCGAACCGGGACAGGGGTGGAAACACCATATATTTT
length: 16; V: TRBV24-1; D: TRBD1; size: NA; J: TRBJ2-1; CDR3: CATSDKQGASNNEQFF; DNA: TGTGCCACCAGTGATAAACAGGGGGCTTCGAACAATGAGCAGTTCTTC
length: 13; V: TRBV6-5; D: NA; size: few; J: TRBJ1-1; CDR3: CASSQTVHTEAFF; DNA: TGTGCCAGCAGTCAGACAGTTCACACTGAAGCTTTCTTT
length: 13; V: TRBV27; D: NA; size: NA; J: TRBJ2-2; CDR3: CASSLTSTGELFF; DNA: TGTGCCAGCAGTTTAACATCCACCGGGGAGCTGTTTTTT
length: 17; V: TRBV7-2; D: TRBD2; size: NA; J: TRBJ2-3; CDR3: CASSLVAGGGRTDTQYF; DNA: TGTGCCAGCAGCTTAGTAGCGGGCGGGGGACGCACAGATACGCAGTATTTT
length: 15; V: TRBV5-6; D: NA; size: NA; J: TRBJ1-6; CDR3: CASSSRQAPNSPLHF; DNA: TGTGCCAGCAGCTCGCGACAGGCTCCGAATTCACCCCTCCACTTT
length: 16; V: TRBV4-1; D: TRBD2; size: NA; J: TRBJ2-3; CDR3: CASSQSSGELTDTQYF; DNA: TGCGCCAGCAGCCAATCCAGCGGGGAGCTCACAGATACGCAGTATTTT
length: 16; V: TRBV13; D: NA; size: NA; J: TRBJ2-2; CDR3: CASRPRRVENTGELFF; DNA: TGTGCCAGCAGACCCCGCAGGGTCGAGAACACCGGGGAGCTGTTTTTT
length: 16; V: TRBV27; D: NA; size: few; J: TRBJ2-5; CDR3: CASSSYSDTKGETQYF; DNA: TGTGCCAGCAGTTCCTACTCAGACACCAAGGGGGAGACCCAGTACTTC
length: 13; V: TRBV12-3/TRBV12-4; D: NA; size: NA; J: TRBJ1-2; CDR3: CASSLDTYYGYTF; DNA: TGTGCCAGCAGTCTGGACACCTACTATGGCTACACCTTC
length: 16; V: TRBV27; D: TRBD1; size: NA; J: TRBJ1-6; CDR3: CASQDNRGGYNSPLHF; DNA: TGTGCCAGTCAAGATAACAGGGGGGGTTATAATTCACCCCTCCACTTT